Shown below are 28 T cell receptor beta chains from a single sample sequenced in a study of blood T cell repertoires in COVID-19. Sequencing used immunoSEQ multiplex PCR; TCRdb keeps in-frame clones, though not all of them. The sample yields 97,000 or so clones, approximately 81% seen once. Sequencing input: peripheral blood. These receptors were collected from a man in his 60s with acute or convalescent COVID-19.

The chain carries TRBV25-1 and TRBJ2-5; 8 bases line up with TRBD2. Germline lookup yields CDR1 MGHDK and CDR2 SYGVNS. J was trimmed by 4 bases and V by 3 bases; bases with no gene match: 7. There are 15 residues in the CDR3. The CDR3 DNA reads TGTGCCAGCAGTGATTCGGCCGGGGGGGCAGAGACCCAGTACTTC. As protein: CASSDSAGGAETQYF.

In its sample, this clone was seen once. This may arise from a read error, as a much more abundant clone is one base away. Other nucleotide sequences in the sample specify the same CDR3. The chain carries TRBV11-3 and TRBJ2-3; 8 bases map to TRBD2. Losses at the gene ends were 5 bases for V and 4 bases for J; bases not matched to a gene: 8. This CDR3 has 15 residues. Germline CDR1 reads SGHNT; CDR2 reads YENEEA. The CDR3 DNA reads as TGTGCCAGCAGCCCTCGGGGGGGCGTCGCAGATACGCAGTATTTT. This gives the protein CASSPRGGVADTQYF.

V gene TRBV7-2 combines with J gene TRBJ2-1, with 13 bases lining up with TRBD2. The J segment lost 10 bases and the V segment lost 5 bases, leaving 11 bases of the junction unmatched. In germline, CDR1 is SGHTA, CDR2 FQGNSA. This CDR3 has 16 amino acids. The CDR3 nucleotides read TGTGCCAGCAGCCTCCTCGGACTAGCGGGAGTCGGAGAGCAGTTCTTC. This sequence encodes CASSLLGLAGVGEQFF.

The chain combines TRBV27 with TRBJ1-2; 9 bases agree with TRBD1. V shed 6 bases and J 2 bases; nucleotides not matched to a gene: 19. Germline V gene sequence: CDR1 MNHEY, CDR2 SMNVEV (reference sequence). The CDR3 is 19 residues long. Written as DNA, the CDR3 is TGTGCCAGCAGCCCGAACTGGTGGGACAGGGATCGTGGGAACTATGGCTACACCTTC. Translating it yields CASSPNWWDRDRGNYGYTF.

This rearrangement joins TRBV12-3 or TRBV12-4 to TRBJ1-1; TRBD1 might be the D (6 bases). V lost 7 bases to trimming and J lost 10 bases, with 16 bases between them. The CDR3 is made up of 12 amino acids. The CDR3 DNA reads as TGTGCCAGCACTAACCCGGGGGGGGCAGCTTTCTTT. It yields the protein CASTNPGGAAFF.

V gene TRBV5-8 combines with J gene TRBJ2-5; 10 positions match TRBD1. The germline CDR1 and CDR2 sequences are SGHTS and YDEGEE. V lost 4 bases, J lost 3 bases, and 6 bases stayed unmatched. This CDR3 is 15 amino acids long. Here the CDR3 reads CASSHRTGGEETQYF. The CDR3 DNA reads TGTGCCAGCAGCCACCGGACAGGGGGGGAAGAGACCCAGTACTTC.

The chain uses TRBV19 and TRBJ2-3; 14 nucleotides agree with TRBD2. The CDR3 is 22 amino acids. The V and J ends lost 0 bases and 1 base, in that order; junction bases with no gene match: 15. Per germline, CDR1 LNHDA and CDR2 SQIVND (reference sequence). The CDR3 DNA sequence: TGTGCCAGTAGTATAGACCACCTGGGACTAGCGGGAGAGGGAAGGGGCACAGATACGCAGTATTTT. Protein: CASSIDHLGLAGEGRGTDTQYF.

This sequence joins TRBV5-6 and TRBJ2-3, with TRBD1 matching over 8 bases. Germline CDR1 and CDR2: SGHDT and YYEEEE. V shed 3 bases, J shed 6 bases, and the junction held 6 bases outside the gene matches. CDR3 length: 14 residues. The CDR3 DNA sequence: TGTGCCAGCAGCTCCGGGACAGGAGGGGATACGCAGTATTTT. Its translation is CASSSGTGGDTQYF.

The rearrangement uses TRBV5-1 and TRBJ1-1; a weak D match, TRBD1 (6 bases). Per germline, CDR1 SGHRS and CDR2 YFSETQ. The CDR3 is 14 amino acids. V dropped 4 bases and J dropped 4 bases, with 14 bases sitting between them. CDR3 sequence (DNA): TGCGCCAGCAGCCACGGGACATCGGGCACTGAAGCTTTCTTT. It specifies CASSHGTSGTEAFF.

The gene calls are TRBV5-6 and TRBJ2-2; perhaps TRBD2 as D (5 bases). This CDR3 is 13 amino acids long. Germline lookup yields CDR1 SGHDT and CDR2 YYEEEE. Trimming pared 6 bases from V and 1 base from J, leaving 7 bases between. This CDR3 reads CASNGMNTGELFF. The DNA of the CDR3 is TGTGCCAGCAACGGGATGAACACCGGGGAGCTGTTTTTT.

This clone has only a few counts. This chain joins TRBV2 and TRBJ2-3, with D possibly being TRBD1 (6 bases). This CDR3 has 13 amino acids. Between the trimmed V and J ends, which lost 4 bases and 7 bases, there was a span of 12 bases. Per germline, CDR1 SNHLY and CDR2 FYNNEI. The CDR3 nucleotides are TGTGCCAGCAGTGGTCTACAGGGACATACGCAGTATTTT. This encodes CASSGLQGHTQYF.

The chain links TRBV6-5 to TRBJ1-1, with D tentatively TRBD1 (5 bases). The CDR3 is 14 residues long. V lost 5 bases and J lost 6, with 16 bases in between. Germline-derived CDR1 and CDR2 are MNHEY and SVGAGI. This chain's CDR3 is CASSLDVMGPEAFF. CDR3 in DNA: TGTGCCAGCAGTCTCGACGTTATGGGGCCTGAAGCTTTCTTT.

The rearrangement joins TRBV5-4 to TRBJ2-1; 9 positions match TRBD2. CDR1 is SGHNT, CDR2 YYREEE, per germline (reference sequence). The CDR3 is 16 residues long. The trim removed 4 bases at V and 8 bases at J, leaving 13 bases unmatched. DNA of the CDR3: TGTGCCAGCAGCCTATGGTCGGGACTAGCCCTAGATGAGCAGTTCTTC. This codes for CASSLWSGLALDEQFF.

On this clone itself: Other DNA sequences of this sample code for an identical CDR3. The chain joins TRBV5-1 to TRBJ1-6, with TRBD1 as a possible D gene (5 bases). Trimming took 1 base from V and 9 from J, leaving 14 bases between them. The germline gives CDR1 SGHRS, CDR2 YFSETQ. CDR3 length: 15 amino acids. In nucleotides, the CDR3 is TGCGCCAGCAGCTTGAAAGGGCAGGGTGGTTCACCCCTCCACTTT. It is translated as CASSLKGQGGSPLHF.

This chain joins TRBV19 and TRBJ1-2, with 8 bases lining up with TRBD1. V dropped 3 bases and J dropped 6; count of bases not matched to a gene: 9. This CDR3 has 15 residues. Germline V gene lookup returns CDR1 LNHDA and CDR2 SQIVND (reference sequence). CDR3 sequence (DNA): TGTGCCAGTAGTATTTTGACAGGGGTCGCGGATGGCTACACCTTC. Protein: CASSILTGVADGYTF.

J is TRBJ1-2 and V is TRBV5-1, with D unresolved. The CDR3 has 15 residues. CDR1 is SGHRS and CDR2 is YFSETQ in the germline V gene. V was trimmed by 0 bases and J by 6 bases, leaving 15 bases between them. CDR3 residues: CASSLAAGLLHGYTF. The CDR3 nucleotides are TGCGCCAGCAGCTTGGCCGCGGGTCTTCTCCATGGCTACACCTTC.

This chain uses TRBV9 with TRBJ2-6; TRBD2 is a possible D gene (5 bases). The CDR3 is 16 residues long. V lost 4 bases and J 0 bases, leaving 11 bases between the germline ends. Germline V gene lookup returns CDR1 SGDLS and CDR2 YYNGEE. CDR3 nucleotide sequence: TGTGCCAGCAGCACAGCCGGGAACTCTGGGGCCAACGTCCTGACTTTC. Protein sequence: CASSTAGNSGANVLTF.

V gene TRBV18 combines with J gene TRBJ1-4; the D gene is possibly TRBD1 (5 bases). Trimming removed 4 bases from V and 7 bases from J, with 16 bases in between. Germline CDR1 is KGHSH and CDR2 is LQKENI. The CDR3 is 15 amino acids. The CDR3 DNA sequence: TGTGCCAGCTCACTAAACTCTGACAGCCTTGAAAAACTGTTTTTT. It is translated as CASSLNSDSLEKLFF.

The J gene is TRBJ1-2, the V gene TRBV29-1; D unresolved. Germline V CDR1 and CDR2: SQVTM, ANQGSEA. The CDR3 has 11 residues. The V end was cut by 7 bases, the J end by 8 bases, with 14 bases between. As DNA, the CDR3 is TGCAGCGCTTGGGGAGCTCGGGGCTACACCTTC. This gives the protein CSAWGARGYTF.

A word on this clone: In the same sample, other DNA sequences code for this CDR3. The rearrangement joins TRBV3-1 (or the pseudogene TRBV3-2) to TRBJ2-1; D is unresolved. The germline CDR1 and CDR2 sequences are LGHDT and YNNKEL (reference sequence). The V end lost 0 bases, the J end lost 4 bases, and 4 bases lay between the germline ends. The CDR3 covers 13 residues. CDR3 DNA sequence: TGTGCCAGCAGCCAAGATCGGTACAATGAGCAGTTCTTC. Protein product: CASSQDRYNEQFF.

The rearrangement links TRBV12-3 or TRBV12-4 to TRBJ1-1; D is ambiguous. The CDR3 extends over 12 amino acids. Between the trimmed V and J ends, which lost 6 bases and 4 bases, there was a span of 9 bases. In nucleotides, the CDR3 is TGTGCCAGCAGCCTATATGTCACTGAAGCTTTCTTT. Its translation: CASSLYVTEAFF.

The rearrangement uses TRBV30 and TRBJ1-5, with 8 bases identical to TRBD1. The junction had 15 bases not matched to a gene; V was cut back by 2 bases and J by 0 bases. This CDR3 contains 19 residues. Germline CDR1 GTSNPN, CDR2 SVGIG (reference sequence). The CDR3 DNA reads TGTGCCTGGAGTCAGGACAGGGTTCCGGGCGGGTATAGCAATCAGCCCCAGCATTTT. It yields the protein CAWSQDRVPGGYSNQPQHF.

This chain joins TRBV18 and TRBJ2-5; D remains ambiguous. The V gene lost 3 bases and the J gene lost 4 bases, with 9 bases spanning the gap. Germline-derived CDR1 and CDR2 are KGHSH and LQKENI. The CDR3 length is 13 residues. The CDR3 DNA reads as TGTGCCAGCTCACCGTTGCACGGAGAGACCCAGTACTTC. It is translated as CASSPLHGETQYF.

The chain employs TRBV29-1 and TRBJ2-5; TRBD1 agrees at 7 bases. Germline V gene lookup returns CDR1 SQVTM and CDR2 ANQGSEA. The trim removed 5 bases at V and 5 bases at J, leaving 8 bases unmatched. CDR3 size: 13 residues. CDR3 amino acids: CSVNRQGWETQYF. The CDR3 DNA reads TGCAGCGTTAACCGACAGGGATGGGAGACCCAGTACTTC. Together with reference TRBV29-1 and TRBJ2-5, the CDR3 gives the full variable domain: SAVISQKPSRDICQRGTSLTIQCQVDSQVTMMFWYRQQPGQSLTLIATANQGSEATYESGFVIDKFPISRPNLTFSTLTVSNMSPEDSSIYLCSVNRQGWETQYFGPGTRLLVL.

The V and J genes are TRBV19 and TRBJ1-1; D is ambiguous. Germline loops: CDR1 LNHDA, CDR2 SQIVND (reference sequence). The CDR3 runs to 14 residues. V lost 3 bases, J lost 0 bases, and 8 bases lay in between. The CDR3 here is CASSMPGMNTEAFF. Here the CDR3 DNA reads TGTGCCAGTAGTATGCCGGGAATGAACACTGAAGCTTTCTTT.

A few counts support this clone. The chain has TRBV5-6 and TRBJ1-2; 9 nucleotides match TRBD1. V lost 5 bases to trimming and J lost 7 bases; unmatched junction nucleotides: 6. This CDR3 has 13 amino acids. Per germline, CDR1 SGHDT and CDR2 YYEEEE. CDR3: CASRPDRGGGYTF. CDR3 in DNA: TGTGCCAGCAGGCCGGACAGGGGTGGTGGCTACACCTTC.

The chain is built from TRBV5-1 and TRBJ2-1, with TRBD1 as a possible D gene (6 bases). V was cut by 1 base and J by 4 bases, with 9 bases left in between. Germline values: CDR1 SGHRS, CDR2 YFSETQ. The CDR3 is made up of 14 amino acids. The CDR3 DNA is TGCGCCAGCAGCTTGAACAGGGCTTACAATGAGCAGTTCTTC. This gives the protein CASSLNRAYNEQFF.

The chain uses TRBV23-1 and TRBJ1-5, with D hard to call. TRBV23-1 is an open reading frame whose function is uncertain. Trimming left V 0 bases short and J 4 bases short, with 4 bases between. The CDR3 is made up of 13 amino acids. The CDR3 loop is CASSQSGNQPQHF. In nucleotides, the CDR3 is TGCGCCAGCAGTCAATCCGGGAATCAGCCCCAGCATTTT.